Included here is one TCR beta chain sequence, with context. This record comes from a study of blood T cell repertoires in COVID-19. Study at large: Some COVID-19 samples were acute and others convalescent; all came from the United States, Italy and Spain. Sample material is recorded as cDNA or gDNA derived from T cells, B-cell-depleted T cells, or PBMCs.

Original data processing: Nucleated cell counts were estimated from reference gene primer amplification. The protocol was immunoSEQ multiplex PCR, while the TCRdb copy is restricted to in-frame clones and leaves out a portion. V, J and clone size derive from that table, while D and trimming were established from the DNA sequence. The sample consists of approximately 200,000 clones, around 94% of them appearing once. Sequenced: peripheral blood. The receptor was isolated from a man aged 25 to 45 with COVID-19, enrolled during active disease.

The CDR3 sequence is CASSLPGLVWYTF. The DNA of the CDR3 is TGTGCCAGCAGCTTACCGGGACTTGTCTGGTACACCTTC. The chain employs TRBV5-4 and TRBJ1-2; possibly TRBD1 for D (5 bases). CDR1 SGHNT and CDR2 YYREEE come from the germline V gene (reference sequence). The CDR3 has 13 amino acids. Between the trimmed V and J ends, which lost 2 bases and 11 bases, there was a span of 16 bases.